Listed below are T cell receptor beta chains from one sample, sequenced in a study of post-analysis software for immune sequencing data. TCRdb re-derived calls from the PCR reads in MiXCR, one entry per CDR3 protein. The sample lists about 810,000 distinct CDR3 sequences; roughly 50% were seen once. Sequencing was carried out using blood. These receptors originate from a girl aged 5-17 years with multiple sclerosis. Each CDR3 is given with its conserved first and last residue. The order of the fields is D gene, J gene, V gene, clone size, CDR3 protein, CDR3 DNA. A D gene is named only where the DNA matches it firmly. Clone size is not always given. Where it is, it says once, few, many or a class for expanded clones.

- | TRBJ2-5 | TRBV2 | - | CASSVLSQETQYF | TGTGCCAGCAGTGTCCTGTCCCAAGAGACCCAGTACTTC
- | TRBJ2-3 | TRBV20-1 | - | CSARDFPSTDTQYF | TGCAGTGCTAGAGATTTTCCCAGCACAGATACGCAGTATTTT
- | TRBJ2-6 | TRBV3-1 | - | CASSERGGGSGTNVLTF | TGTGCCAGCAGCGAAAGGGGGGGAGGATCTGGGACCAACGTCCTGACTTTC
TRBD1 | TRBJ2-5 | TRBV20-1 | few | CSADKTGGLVETQYF | TGCAGTGCTGACAAGACAGGGGGGTTGGTAGAGACCCAGTACTTC
- | TRBJ1-2 | TRBV3-1 | - | CASSPNGQRGYTF | TGTGCCAGCAGCCCAAATGGGCAAAGAGGCTACACCTTC
- | TRBJ1-1 | TRBV6-5 | - | CASRESPRNTEAFF | TGTGCCAGCAGGGAGTCACCAAGGAACACTGAAGCTTTCTTT
- | TRBJ2-3 | TRBV7-2 | - | CASSQMADTQYF | TGTGCCAGCAGCCAAATGGCAGATACGCAGTATTTT
TRBD2 | TRBJ2-3 | TRBV29-1 | few | CSVASGLTDTQYF | TGCAGCGTAGCTAGCGGACTCACAGATACGCAGTATTTT
TRBD2 | TRBJ2-1 | TRBV7-2 | - | CASSLKRPSGGNEQFF | TGTGCCAGCAGCTTAAAGAGGCCTAGCGGGGGCAATGAGCAGTTCTTC
TRBD1 | TRBJ2-3 | TRBV15 | - | CATSTGQGAFTDTQYF | TGTGCCACCAGCACGGGACAGGGGGCTTTCACAGATACGCAGTATTTT
- | TRBJ2-3 | TRBV9 | - | CASSEGGSRDTQYF | TGTGCCAGCAGCGAGGGGGGATCGCGCGATACGCAGTATTTT
TRBD1 | TRBJ2-7 | TRBV6-6 | - | CASSYTTGAAYEQYF | TGTGCCAGCAGTTACACGACAGGGGCGGCCTACGAGCAGTACTTC
TRBD1 | TRBJ2-7 | TRBV20-1 | - | CSARDGQGGDEQYF | TGCAGTGCTAGAGACGGACAGGGGGGGGACGAGCAGTACTTC
TRBD1 | TRBJ2-2 | TRBV5-1 | - | CASKLGQGPTGELFF | TGCGCCAGCAAGCTTGGACAGGGGCCCACCGGGGAGCTGTTTTTT
TRBD2 | TRBJ2-1 | TRBV4-1 | - | CASSPSGTTYNEQFF | TGCGCCAGCAGCCCTAGCGGGACTACCTACAATGAGCAGTTCTTC
TRBD1 | TRBJ2-7 | TRBV5-1 | - | CASRYWTGASYEQYF | TGCGCCAGCAGGTATTGGACAGGGGCCTCCTACGAGCAGTACTTC
TRBD2 | TRBJ2-7 | TRBV10-3 | - | CAISPSGTYEQYF | TGTGCCATCAGCCCGAGCGGGACTTACGAGCAGTACTTC
- | TRBJ2-5 | TRBV20-1 | - | CSAIGGGETQYF | TGCAGTGCTATCGGGGGCGGGGAGACCCAGTACTTC
TRBD2 | TRBJ2-5 | TRBV7-8 | - | CASSFSGRTATQETQYF | TGTGCCAGCAGCTTCAGCGGGAGGACCGCAACTCAAGAGACCCAGTACTTC
- | TRBJ2-6 | TRBV6-1 | - | CASSTRVPWGSGANVLTF | TGTGCCAGCAGTACCCGTGTCCCCTGGGGCTCTGGGGCCAACGTCCTGACTTTC
- | TRBJ1-6 | TRBV7-8 | many | CASSLGTSQNNSPLHF | TGTGCCAGCAGCTTAGGGACATCCCAGAACAATTCACCCCTCCACTTT
- | TRBJ2-3 | TRBV20-1 | - | CSARVPRRRAGDTQYF | TGCAGTGCTAGAGTTCCCAGGAGGAGGGCCGGAGATACGCAGTATTTT
- | TRBJ1-1 | TRBV12-3/TRBV12-4 | - | CASSPLRSTEAFF | TGTGCCAGCAGTCCGCTGAGGAGCACTGAAGCTTTCTTT
- | TRBJ2-1 | TRBV25-1 | few | CASSDGGAPRDEQFF | TGTGCCAGCAGTGATGGCGGGGCTCCCCGAGATGAGCAGTTCTTC
TRBD2 | TRBJ2-3 | TRBV5-1 | few | CASSLGLLAGVITDTQYF | TGCGCCAGCAGCTTGGGATTGCTAGCGGGAGTTATAACAGATACGCAGTATTTT
TRBD1 | TRBJ1-5 | TRBV29-1 | few | CSVGTGTGADQPQHF | TGCAGCGTTGGCACCGGGACAGGGGCCGATCAGCCCCAGCATTTT
- | TRBJ2-1 | TRBV5-1 | - | CASSHQGGSYNEQFF | TGCGCCAGCAGCCATCAGGGCGGATCCTACAATGAGCAGTTCTTC
TRBD1 | TRBJ2-3 | TRBV29-1 | few | CSVGQGIDTQYF | TGCAGCGTAGGACAGGGGATAGATACGCAGTATTTT
- | TRBJ2-7 | TRBV7-8 | - | CASSLGKGRSSYNEQYF | TGTGCCAGCAGCTTAGGAAAAGGCCGAAGCTCCTACAATGAGCAGTACTTC
TRBD2 | TRBJ2-1 | TRBV27 | few | CASSLPGLAGYNEQFF | TGTGCCAGCAGTTTACCGGGACTAGCGGGGTACAATGAGCAGTTCTTC
TRBD2 | TRBJ2-7 | TRBV20-1 | - | CSFPGTSGAGEQYF | TGCAGTTTCCCCGGGACTAGCGGGGCGGGCGAGCAGTACTTC
TRBD1 | TRBJ1-2 | TRBV12-3/TRBV12-4 | - | CASSSGTGGGRDGYTF | TGTGCCAGCAGTTCCGGGACAGGGGGGGGACGGGATGGCTACACCTTC
TRBD2 | TRBJ2-4 | TRBV29-1 | few | CSPEEGLAGGGAKNIQYF | TGCAGCCCCGAGGAGGGACTAGCGGGAGGGGGAGCCAAAAACATTCAGTACTTC
- | TRBJ2-7 | TRBV7-2 | - | CASTRTYEQYF | TGTGCCAGCACCCGGACCTACGAGCAGTACTTC
- | TRBJ2-1 | TRBV15 | - | CATSWGGTYNEQFF | TGTGCCACCAGCTGGGGGGGCACGTACAATGAGCAGTTCTTC
- | TRBJ2-5 | TRBV29-1 | few | CSVARQLQETQYF | TGCAGCGTTGCCAGACAGTTACAAGAGACCCAGTACTTC
- | TRBJ1-2 | TRBV29-1 | few | CSVEGWAANYGYTF | TGCAGCGTTGAAGGGTGGGCAGCTAACTATGGCTACACCTTC
TRBD2 | TRBJ2-1 | TRBV7-9 | - | CASSLRELAGHNEQFF | TGTGCCAGCAGCTTAAGAGAACTAGCGGGACACAATGAGCAGTTCTTC
- | TRBJ2-4 | TRBV5-1 | few | CASSLDIAKNIQYF | TGCGCCAGCAGCTTGGACATAGCCAAAAACATTCAGTACTTC
TRBD2 | TRBJ2-6 | TRBV7-8 | few | CASSANLAAGANVLTF | TGTGCCAGCAGCGCGAATCTAGCGGCTGGGGCCAACGTCCTGACTTTC
TRBD2 | TRBJ2-7 | TRBV20-1 | - | CSARGGRLYEQYF | TGCAGTGCTAGAGGCGGGAGGCTGTACGAGCAGTACTTC
- | TRBJ1-1 | TRBV7-9 | - | CASSFLQVTNTEAFF | TGTGCCAGCAGCTTCCTACAGGTGACGAACACTGAAGCTTTCTTT
- | TRBJ2-7 | TRBV13 | - | CASSLGTGYTYEQYF | TGTGCCAGCAGCTTAGGGACAGGCTATACCTACGAGCAGTACTTC
- | TRBJ1-2 | TRBV12-5 | - | CASGAGGGNYGYTF | TGTGCTAGTGGTGCGGGAGGGGGAAACTATGGCTACACCTTC
- | TRBJ2-4 | TRBV14 | - | CASSQVSSIAKNIQYF | TGTGCCAGCAGCCAAGTCTCCTCTATCGCCAAAAACATTCAGTACTTC
TRBD2 | TRBJ2-7 | TRBV5-5 | - | CASSLVGGLAEQYF | TGTGCCAGCAGCTTGGTGGGAGGGTTGGCGGAGCAGTACTTC
- | TRBJ2-7 | TRBV3-1 | - | CASSQDRSTHYEQYF | TGTGCCAGCAGCCAAGACCGGAGCACCCACTACGAGCAGTACTTC
- | TRBJ2-7 | TRBV29-1 | - | CSVELLDHEQYF | TGCAGCGTTGAACTACTAGACCACGAGCAGTACTTC
- | TRBJ1-2 | TRBV20-1 | - | CSAPRGGLGYGYTF | TGCAGTGCTCCCCGGGGTGGGCTCGGCTATGGCTACACCTTC
TRBD1 | TRBJ1-4 | TRBV29-1 | few | CSVAGGDEKLFF | TGCAGCGTTGCAGGGGGCGATGAAAAACTGTTTTTT
TRBD2 | TRBJ2-7 | TRBV5-1 | - | CASSVLAESYEQYF | TGCGCCAGCAGCGTACTAGCGGAATCCTACGAGCAGTACTTC
TRBD1 | TRBJ2-7 | TRBV12-5 | few | CASGEGQGFYEQYF | TGTGCTAGTGGTGAAGGACAGGGTTTCTACGAGCAGTACTTC